The entry below describes one T cell receptor beta chain. Study processing details: Quantification of nucleated cells was approximated via reference gene primer amplification. Data came from immunoSEQ multiplex PCR; TCRdb stores just in-frame clones and leaves some out. That table gives V, J and clone size, and the DNA gave D and trimming. The sample holds a few hundred thousand clones; about 85% are singletons and the top ten take under 7%. The CDR3 is made up of 15 amino acids. Germline-derived CDR1 and CDR2 are SGHRS and YFSETQ. After removal of 2 bases from V and 4 bases from J, the junction contained 6 bases not matched to a gene. The data are from a study of blood T cell repertoires in COVID-19. Exposed enrollees encountered a COVID-19 case at some point within 2 weeks before study entry.

This TCR came from a woman aged 45-65 years who had been exposed to COVID-19. Sequencing input: PBMCs or T cells enriched from blood (not recorded which). The rearrangement links TRBV5-1 to TRBJ1-1; 9 nucleotides align to TRBD1. Written as DNA, the CDR3 is TGCGCCAGCAGCTTAACAGGGGGCCGTGCCACTGAAGCTTTCTTT. Its protein is CASSLTGGRATEAFF.